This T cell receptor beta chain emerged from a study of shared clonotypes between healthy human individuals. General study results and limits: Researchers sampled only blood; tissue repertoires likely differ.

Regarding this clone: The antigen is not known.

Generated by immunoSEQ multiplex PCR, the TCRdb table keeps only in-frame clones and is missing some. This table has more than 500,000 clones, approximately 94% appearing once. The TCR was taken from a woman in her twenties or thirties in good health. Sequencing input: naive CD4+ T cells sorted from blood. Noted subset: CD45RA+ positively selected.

CDR3 amino acids: CASSVDTEAFF. The CDR3 nucleotides read TGTGCCAGCAGTGTGGACACTGAAGCTTTCTTT. This sequence joins TRBV28 and TRBJ1-1; no reliable D call. The length of the CDR3 is 11 residues. Between the trimmed V and J ends, which lost 5 bases and 3 bases, there was a span of 4 bases. Germline-derived CDR1 and CDR2 are MDHEN and SYDVKM.